This T cell receptor beta chain was sequenced during a study of blood T cell repertoires in COVID-19. Assay: immunoSEQ multiplex PCR; the TCRdb copy retains only in-frame clones and omits some. The sample has about 300,000 clones, 90% seen once. The germline CDR1 and CDR2 sequences are SGHNT and YENEEA. CDR3 length: 15 residues. V was pared by 5 bases and J by 4 bases, with 8 bases of the junction left unmatched. Researchers sorted participants into cohorts using their self-reported clinical history. The chain has TRBV11-3 and TRBJ2-7, with 10 bases identical to TRBD2. The receptor's source is a woman aged 18-35 years with acute COVID-19. Input material: PBMCs or T cells enriched from blood (not recorded which). CDR3 DNA: TGTGCCAGCAGCGCGCCAGCGGGAGGGATGTACGAGCAGTACTTC. It yields the protein CASSAPAGGMYEQYF.